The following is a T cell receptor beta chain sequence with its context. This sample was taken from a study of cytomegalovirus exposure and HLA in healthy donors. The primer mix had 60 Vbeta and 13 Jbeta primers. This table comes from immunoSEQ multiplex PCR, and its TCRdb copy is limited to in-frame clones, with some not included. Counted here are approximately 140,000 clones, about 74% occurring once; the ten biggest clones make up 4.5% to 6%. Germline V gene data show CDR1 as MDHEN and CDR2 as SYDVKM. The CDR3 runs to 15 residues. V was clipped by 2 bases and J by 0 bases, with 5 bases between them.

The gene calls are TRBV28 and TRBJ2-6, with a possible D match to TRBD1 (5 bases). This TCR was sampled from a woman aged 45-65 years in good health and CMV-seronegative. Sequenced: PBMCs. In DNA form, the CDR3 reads TGTGCCAGCAGTTTACAGGGCTCTGGGGCCAACGTCCTGACTTTC. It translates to CASSLQGSGANVLTF.